The 6 T cell receptor beta chains reported below all come from one sample, sequenced in a study of T cell responses to AZD1222 COVID-19 vaccine. Assay used: immunoSEQ multiplex PCR; TCRdb lists only in-frame clones, some missing. The data show 55,000 to 70,000 clones, 60% to 85% seen once. The sequences come from peripheral blood, collected on day 0 of AZD1222 vaccination. Source of these receptors: an adult in good health.

This sequence joins TRBV28 and TRBJ1-5; 9 positions agree with TRBD1. The V segment lost 6 bases and the J segment 7 bases; nucleotides outside the gene matches: 7. The germline CDR1 and CDR2 sequences are MDHEN and SYDVKM. The CDR3 is 14 amino acids. Here the CDR3 reads CASSTTGGLQPQHF. For the CDR3, the DNA is TGTGCCAGCAGCACAACAGGGGGCTTGCAGCCCCAGCATTTT.

This chain uses TRBV20-1 with TRBJ1-2; D is unclear. In germline, CDR1 is DFQATT, CDR2 SNEGSKA (reference sequence). With 3 bases removed from V and 7 bases from J, the gap between germline ends came to 9 bases. The length of the CDR3 is 11 residues. The CDR3 loop is CSASRSLGYTF. The DNA for the CDR3 is TGCAGTGCTAGTCGCTCCCTTGGCTACACCTTC.

The chain couples TRBV15 to TRBJ1-1; TRBD1 is a possible D gene (5 bases). There are 15 residues in the CDR3. Germline-derived CDR1 and CDR2 are LNHNV and YYDKDF (reference sequence). The ends were cut back, 7 bases at V and 0 bases at J, with 15 bases in the middle. CDR3 region: CATKVQGPMNTEAFF. DNA of the CDR3: TGTGCCACCAAGGTCCAGGGTCCCATGAACACTGAAGCTTTCTTT.

V is TRBV29-1 and J is TRBJ1-4; D might be TRBD1 (5 bases). CDR1 is SQVTM and CDR2 is ANQGSEA in the germline V gene. The CDR3 spans 15 residues. V lost 1 base, J lost 0 bases, and 9 bases lay in between. CDR3 loop: CSVEALGATNEKLFF. CDR3 coding DNA: TGCAGCGTTGAAGCGTTAGGGGCAACTAATGAAAAACTGTTTTTT.

The rearrangement joins TRBV5-4 to TRBJ1-1; D gene unclear. The CDR3 is 14 residues long. Trimming took off 3 bases at V and 1 base at J, with 10 bases between the two ends. Germline V CDR1 and CDR2: SGHNT, YYREEE (reference sequence). The CDR3 reads CASSSGRANTEAFF. The CDR3 bases are TGTGCCAGCAGCTCCGGACGGGCGAACACTGAAGCTTTCTTT.

The rearrangement uses TRBV6-1 and TRBJ1-1, with TRBD1 matching 7 bases. After removal of 5 bases from V and 1 base from J, the junction contained 7 bases not matched to a gene. Per germline, CDR1 MNHNS and CDR2 SASEGT. The CDR3 is 15 residues long. The CDR3 loop reads CASSFDRAGNTEAFF. CDR3 bases: TGTGCCAGCAGTTTCGACAGGGCCGGGAACACTGAAGCTTTCTTT.